Listed below are T cell receptor beta chains from one sample, sequenced in a study of blood T cells in healthy people across ages. TCRdb fed the 5' RACE reads into MiXCR, producing one record per CDR3 protein. The table includes around 1,000,000 distinct CDR3 sequences, under 30% detected once. The sample was also linked to a second study, of T cells of mothers and their children.

Material for sequencing was blood. The receptors derive from a girl aged 2 to 10 in good health. The CDR3 runs from the conserved cysteine through the conserved F or W. A D gene is named only where the DNA matches it firmly. Clone size is not always given. Where it is, it says once, few, many or a class for expanded clones.

size	D	V	J	CDR3	DNA
NA	TRBD2	TRBV7-2	TRBJ2-5	CASSSQGGGSYF	TGTGCCAGCAGCTCCCAAGGCGGGGGATCGTACTTC
NA	NA	TRBV5-1	TRBJ2-5	CASSSRGGQSLQETQYF	TGCGCCAGCAGCTCGAGGGGCGGACAGAGCCTCCAAGAGACCCAGTACTTC
NA	NA	TRBV6-2/TRBV6-3	TRBJ1-1	CASTFGLGNTEAFF	TGTGCCAGCACCTTCGGTTTAGGGAACACTGAAGCTTTCTTT
few	NA	TRBV5-6	TRBJ2-1	CASGLEGLAPSYNEQFF	TGTGCCAGCGGCTTGGAGGGTCTAGCACCCTCCTACAATGAGCAGTTCTTC
once	NA	TRBV20-1	TRBJ2-7	CSASPGPGYEQYF	TGCAGTGCCTCCCCGGGTCCAGGATACGAGCAGTACTTC
NA	NA	TRBV6-1	TRBJ2-1	CASSEGSINEQFF	TGTGCCAGCAGTGAGGGGTCTATTAATGAGCAGTTCTTC
NA	TRBD1	TRBV5-1	TRBJ2-7	CASRTTGGPEQYF	TGCGCCAGCAGGACGACAGGGGGCCCCGAGCAGTACTTC
few	NA	TRBV20-1	TRBJ2-1	CSASGGRNEQFF	TGCAGTGCTAGCGGGGGACGCAATGAGCAGTTCTTC
few	NA	TRBV11-2	TRBJ2-1	CASSDRLGSLYNEQFF	TGTGCCAGCAGCGACCGACTAGGATCGCTATACAATGAGCAGTTCTTC
NA	NA	TRBV11-3	TRBJ1-2	CASSSTLGSGYTF	TGTGCCAGCAGCTCGACTTTGGGCAGTGGCTACACCTTC
few	NA	TRBV29-1	TRBJ1-6	CSVAETRDSPLHF	TGCAGCGTTGCGGAAACGAGGGATTCACCCCTCCACTTT
few	NA	TRBV2	TRBJ2-4	CASSPARAKNIQYF	TGTGCCAGCAGTCCCGCAAGGGCCAAAAACATTCAGTACTTC
NA	NA	TRBV6-5	TRBJ1-2	CASWGLAGASGMDGYTF	TGTGCCAGCTGGGGTCTGGCAGGGGCGTCGGGGATGGATGGCTACACCTTC
few	TRBD1	TRBV27	TRBJ2-7	CASSLSWTGNYEQYF	TGTGCCAGCAGTTTATCCTGGACAGGAAACTACGAGCAGTACTTC
NA	TRBD1	TRBV11-2	TRBJ1-2	CASSPPEGTGLRGYTF	TGTGCCAGCAGCCCGCCCGAGGGGACAGGGCTGAGGGGCTACACCTTC
few	TRBD2	TRBV7-9	TRBJ2-5	CASSFRTSGREETQYF	TGTGCCAGCAGCTTCAGGACTAGCGGGAGGGAGGAGACCCAGTACTTC
few	NA	TRBV27	TRBJ2-7	CASSSTWMKNEQYF	TGTGCCAGCAGTTCCACTTGGATGAAGAACGAGCAGTACTTC
NA	TRBD2	TRBV7-2	TRBJ2-1	CASRQTSGLYNEQFF	TGTGCCAGCAGACAGACTAGCGGCCTCTACAATGAGCAGTTCTTC
few	NA	TRBV20-1	TRBJ2-5	CSAQPTPIMKETQYF	TGCAGTGCCCAACCAACACCCATAATGAAAGAGACCCAGTACTTC
NA	NA	TRBV11-2	TRBJ2-1	CASSLDWTGIEQFF	TGTGCCAGCAGCTTAGATTGGACCGGGATTGAGCAGTTCTTC
NA	NA	TRBV3-1	TRBJ2-7	CASSRSDYEQYF	TGTGCCAGCAGCCGGAGTGACTACGAGCAGTACTTC
few	NA	TRBV6-6	TRBJ2-3	CASSYSKGYEDTQYF	TGTGCCAGCAGTTACTCGAAAGGCTATGAGGATACGCAGTATTTT
NA	NA	TRBV11-2	TRBJ1-6	CASSLVRGGLSSPLHF	TGTGCCAGCAGCTTAGTGAGGGGCGGTTTAAGTTCACCCCTCCACTTT
NA	NA	TRBV7-2	TRBJ2-7	CASTQITNGYEQYF	TGTGCCAGCACCCAAATTACCAACGGCTACGAGCAGTACTTC
few	TRBD2	TRBV5-1	TRBJ2-5	CASSLVPGLAGEETQYF	TGCGCCAGCAGCTTGGTCCCCGGACTAGCGGGAGAAGAGACCCAGTACTTC
NA	NA	TRBV3-1	TRBJ1-3	CASSHALSAGNTIYF	TGTGCCAGCAGCCACGCCCTAAGTGCTGGAAACACCATATATTTT
few	NA	TRBV20-1	TRBJ2-2	CSARDTAAENTGELFF	TGCAGTGCTAGAGATACTGCAGCGGAGAACACCGGGGAGCTGTTTTTT
NA	NA	TRBV28	TRBJ1-1	CASSSPGYMNTEAFF	TGTGCCAGCAGTTCTCCAGGCTACATGAACACTGAAGCTTTCTTT
few	NA	TRBV5-4	TRBJ2-3	CASSLHKTDTQYF	TGTGCCAGCAGCTTACACAAGACAGATACGCAGTATTTT
few	NA	TRBV3-1	TRBJ2-5	CASSGTKETQYF	TGTGCCAGCAGCGGGACGAAAGAGACCCAGTACTTC
few	NA	TRBV3-1	TRBJ1-1	CAGSQAQNTEAFF	TGTGCCGGCAGCCAAGCCCAGAACACTGAAGCTTTCTTT
NA	NA	TRBV5-1	TRBJ2-7	CASSLVRGEYEQYF	TGCGCCAGCAGCTTGGTTCGGGGAGAGTACGAGCAGTACTTC
NA	NA	TRBV27	TRBJ1-6	CASSFLAGTNSPLHF	TGTGCCAGCAGTTTTTTGGCGGGAACAAATTCACCCCTCCACTTT
NA	NA	TRBV15	TRBJ2-2	CATSRGFQGIENTGELFF	TGTGCCACCAGCAGAGGTTTCCAGGGGATTGAGAACACCGGGGAGCTGTTTTTT
few	NA	TRBV7-2	TRBJ1-2	CASSLEGEHTF	TGTGCCAGCAGCTTAGAGGGGGAGCACACCTTC
NA	TRBD2	TRBV29-1	TRBJ2-7	CSVEEAGTSGGPYEQYF	TGCAGCGTCGAGGAGGCTGGGACTAGCGGGGGCCCTTACGAGCAGTACTTC
NA	NA	TRBV29-1	TRBJ2-7	CSVESSGQTKQYF	TGCAGCGTTGAGTCGAGCGGGCAAACTAAGCAGTACTTC
NA	TRBD2	TRBV28	TRBJ2-1	CASLGLADNEQFF	TGTGCCAGCCTGGGACTAGCCGACAATGAGCAGTTCTTC
NA	TRBD2	TRBV28	TRBJ2-1	CASIRTSGIEQFF	TGTGCCAGCATTCGGACTAGCGGCATTGAGCAGTTCTTC
NA	NA	TRBV2	TRBJ2-5	CASYRLGLETQYF	TGTGCCAGCTATAGACTAGGGCTAGAGACCCAGTACTTC
few	NA	TRBV7-9	TRBJ2-7	CASSLEASLYYEQYF	TGTGCCAGCAGCTTAGAGGCTAGCTTATACTACGAGCAGTACTTC
many	NA	TRBV4-1	TRBJ2-7	CASSLDGTYEQYF	TGCGCCAGCAGCTTGGACGGCACCTACGAGCAGTACTTC
few	NA	TRBV29-1	TRBJ2-7	CSVGDTAYEQYF	TGCAGCGTTGGGGACACTGCCTACGAGCAGTACTTC
few	NA	TRBV7-9	TRBJ2-4	CASSLIGGGIQYF	TGTGCCAGCAGCTTAATTGGGGGTGGCATTCAGTACTTC
few	NA	TRBV28	TRBJ2-1	CAIPGVANNEQFF	TGTGCCATACCGGGAGTAGCGAACAATGAGCAGTTCTTC
NA	TRBD1	TRBV6-2/TRBV6-3	TRBJ1-1	CASSHRGLGNTEAFF	TGTGCCAGCAGCCACAGGGGGCTTGGGAACACTGAAGCTTTCTTT
NA	NA	TRBV20-1	TRBJ2-5	CSARVSGLWTQYF	TGCAGTGCTAGAGTTAGTGGGCTTTGGACCCAGTACTTC
few	NA	TRBV28	TRBJ2-7	CASSLGQGFEQYF	TGTGCCAGCAGTTTAGGGCAGGGATTCGAGCAGTACTTC
NA	TRBD2	TRBV7-2	TRBJ2-5	CASSLAGWADRETQYF	TGCGCCAGCAGCTTAGCGGGGTGGGCGGATAGGGAGACCCAGTACTTC
once	NA	TRBV7-9	TRBJ1-1	CASSFYVENTEAFF	TGTGCCAGCAGCTTCTATGTGGAGAACACTGAAGCTTTCTTT
NA	NA	TRBV3-1	TRBJ2-1	CASSQTKNEQFF	TGTGCCAGCAGCCAGACTAAAAATGAGCAGTTCTTC
NA	NA	TRBV21-1	TRBJ1-4	CASSKAKYNEKLFF	TGTGCCAGCAGCAAAGCGAAGTATAATGAAAAACTGTTTTTT
many	NA	TRBV28	TRBJ2-1	CASSPRDPQNEQFF	TGTGCCAGCAGTCCGCGGGACCCACAGAATGAGCAGTTCTTC